The rows below give T cell receptor beta chains drawn from one sample of a study of blood T cell repertoires in COVID-19. The table came from immunoSEQ multiplex PCR; TCRdb's copy has only in-frame clones and leaves some out. The table lists fewer than 200,000 clones, about 80% of them singletons. Sequenced: PBMCs or T cells enriched from blood (not recorded which). The origin of the receptors is a woman aged 60-75 years with acute COVID-19. Both conserved end residues are part of each CDR3. The D gene is left open where the match is weak. Size is stated for part of the rows, as once, few or many counts, or as a class when the clone is expanded.

len: 15
abundance: once
j_gene: TRBJ2-1
v_gene: TRBV6-1
d_gene: -
CDR3aa: CASSEPRFKGDEQFF
CDR3nt: TGTGCCAGCAGTGAACCTCGGTTCAAGGGGGATGAGCAGTTCTTC

len: 13
abundance: few
j_gene: TRBJ2-3
v_gene: TRBV27
d_gene: -
CDR3aa: CASSFFGTDTQYF
CDR3nt: TGTGCCAGCAGTTTCTTTGGCACAGATACGCAGTATTTT

len: 13
abundance: -
j_gene: TRBJ2-1
v_gene: TRBV5-6
d_gene: TRBD2
CDR3aa: CASSFGGVGEQFF
CDR3nt: TGTGCCAGCAGCTTTGGGGGGGTAGGTGAGCAGTTCTTC

len: 16
abundance: -
j_gene: TRBJ2-2
v_gene: TRBV25-1
d_gene: -
CDR3aa: CASQNRGGSDTGELFF
CDR3nt: TGTGCCAGCCAGAACAGGGGGGGTTCGGACACCGGGGAGCTGTTTTTT

len: 16
abundance: -
j_gene: TRBJ2-3
v_gene: TRBV10-2
d_gene: TRBD2
CDR3aa: CASSANGGATSGTQYF
CDR3nt: TGCGCCAGCAGTGCAAACGGGGGGGCGACTTCGGGTACGCAGTATTTT

len: 13
abundance: -
j_gene: TRBJ2-7
v_gene: TRBV12-3/TRBV12-4
d_gene: -
CDR3aa: CASSRQDHYEQYF
CDR3nt: TGTGCCAGCAGTCGACAGGACCACTACGAGCAGTACTTC

len: 14
abundance: -
j_gene: TRBJ1-1
v_gene: TRBV2
d_gene: -
CDR3aa: CASSGSDRNTEAFF
CDR3nt: TGTGCCAGCAGTGGATCCGACAGGAACACTGAAGCTTTCTTT

len: 16
abundance: many
j_gene: TRBJ1-6
v_gene: TRBV11-2
d_gene: -
CDR3aa: CASSLVRQGIVSPLHF
CDR3nt: TGTGCCAGCAGCTTAGTCCGGCAGGGCATAGTTTCACCCCTCCACTTT

len: 12
abundance: once
j_gene: TRBJ2-1
v_gene: TRBV12-3/TRBV12-4
d_gene: -
CDR3aa: CASSLWLFEQFF
CDR3nt: TGTGCCAGCAGTTTGTGGCTTTTTGAGCAGTTCTTC

len: 15
abundance: -
j_gene: TRBJ1-3
v_gene: TRBV2
d_gene: TRBD1
CDR3aa: CASNRRGQSGNTIYF
CDR3nt: TGTGCCAGCAATAGGAGGGGGCAGTCTGGAAACACCATATATTTT

len: 17
abundance: -
j_gene: TRBJ1-5
v_gene: TRBV2
d_gene: TRBD1
CDR3aa: CASREFQGARLDQPQHF
CDR3nt: TGTGCCAGCAGAGAATTTCAGGGGGCGCGATTAGATCAGCCCCAGCATTTT

len: 13
abundance: -
j_gene: TRBJ1-1
v_gene: TRBV29-1
d_gene: -
CDR3aa: CSVLTGTNTEAFF
CDR3nt: TGCAGCGTTCTAACAGGAACTAACACTGAAGCTTTCTTT

len: 14
abundance: -
j_gene: TRBJ1-4
v_gene: TRBV11-2
d_gene: TRBD1
CDR3aa: CASSLGPLQGELFF
CDR3nt: TGTGCCAGCAGCTTAGGTCCACTTCAGGGGGAACTGTTTTTT

len: 18
abundance: -
j_gene: TRBJ1-5
v_gene: TRBV19
d_gene: -
CDR3aa: CASSKQTALIYSNQPQHF
CDR3nt: TGTGCCAGTAGTAAACAGACCGCACTCATTTATAGCAATCAGCCCCAGCATTTT

len: 17
abundance: -
j_gene: TRBJ1-3
v_gene: TRBV3-1/TRBV3-2
d_gene: -
CDR3aa: CASSLSSGSGIRNTIYF
CDR3nt: TGTGCCAGCAGCCTCTCTTCAGGTTCGGGAATACGTAACACCATATATTTT

len: 13
abundance: -
j_gene: TRBJ2-2
v_gene: TRBV6-4
d_gene: -
CDR3aa: CASSEQVGGELFF
CDR3nt: TGTGCCAGCAGTGAGCAGGTCGGTGGGGAGCTGTTTTTT

len: 13
abundance: many
j_gene: TRBJ1-1
v_gene: TRBV27
d_gene: -
CDR3aa: CASSLTGSDEAFF
CDR3nt: TGTGCCAGCAGTTTAACAGGGTCGGATGAAGCTTTCTTT

len: 12
abundance: -
j_gene: TRBJ1-1
v_gene: TRBV2
d_gene: TRBD1
CDR3aa: CASSNQGEVAFF
CDR3nt: TGTGCCAGCAGTAATCAGGGGGAAGTAGCTTTCTTT

len: 15
abundance: -
j_gene: TRBJ1-1
v_gene: TRBV29-1
d_gene: TRBD1
CDR3aa: CSAVPGQGGRTEAFF
CDR3nt: TGCAGCGCTGTCCCGGGACAGGGGGGACGCACTGAAGCTTTCTTT

len: 16
abundance: -
j_gene: TRBJ2-1
v_gene: TRBV27
d_gene: TRBD2
CDR3aa: CASSTLLAGPSNEQFF
CDR3nt: TGTGCCAGCAGTACTTTACTAGCGGGACCTTCCAATGAGCAGTTCTTC

len: 16
abundance: -
j_gene: TRBJ2-7
v_gene: TRBV13
d_gene: -
CDR3aa: CASTSILQGGTYEQYF
CDR3nt: TGTGCCAGCACCTCAATTCTCCAGGGCGGAACCTACGAGCAGTACTTC

len: 11
abundance: -
j_gene: TRBJ2-1
v_gene: TRBV20-1
d_gene: -
CDR3aa: CSARDYNEQFF
CDR3nt: TGCAGTGCCCGAGACTACAATGAGCAGTTCTTC

len: 12
abundance: -
j_gene: TRBJ1-4
v_gene: TRBV2
d_gene: -
CDR3aa: CASRDYPRKLFF
CDR3nt: TGTGCCAGTAGGGACTACCCGCGGAAACTGTTTTTT

len: 13
abundance: -
j_gene: TRBJ1-4
v_gene: TRBV19
d_gene: TRBD1
CDR3aa: CASSMGQDEKLFF
CDR3nt: TGTGCCAGTAGTATGGGACAGGATGAAAAACTGTTTTTT

len: 16
abundance: -
j_gene: TRBJ2-2
v_gene: TRBV4-3
d_gene: TRBD2
CDR3aa: CASSQEAGESSGELFF
CDR3nt: TGCGCCAGCAGCCAAGAGGCGGGAGAATCGTCCGGGGAGCTGTTTTTT

len: 15
abundance: -
j_gene: TRBJ2-3
v_gene: TRBV10-3
d_gene: TRBD2
CDR3aa: CAIRFSGTSTDTQYF
CDR3nt: TGTGCCATCAGGTTTAGCGGGACCAGCACAGATACGCAGTATTTT

len: 18
abundance: -
j_gene: TRBJ2-2
v_gene: TRBV19
d_gene: -
CDR3aa: CASSPSLPGRTNTGELFF
CDR3nt: TGTGCCAGTAGTCCATCTTTGCCTGGGAGGACGAACACCGGGGAGCTGTTTTTT

len: 17
abundance: -
j_gene: TRBJ2-2
v_gene: TRBV6-1
d_gene: -
CDR3aa: CASSEALDRGSAGELFF
CDR3nt: TGTGCCAGCAGTGAAGCGCTGGATAGGGGGTCCGCCGGGGAGCTGTTTTTT

len: 11
abundance: -
j_gene: TRBJ1-2
v_gene: TRBV7-9
d_gene: -
CDR3aa: CASSHDSFYTF
CDR3nt: TGTGCCAGCAGCCATGACTCCTTCTACACCTTC

len: 14
abundance: once
j_gene: TRBJ2-3
v_gene: TRBV28
d_gene: TRBD1
CDR3aa: CASSPGQYTDTQYF
CDR3nt: TGTGCCAGCAGCCCGGGACAGTACACAGATACGCAGTATTTT

len: 12
abundance: -
j_gene: TRBJ2-7
v_gene: TRBV7-9
d_gene: TRBD2
CDR3aa: CASNHRGVEQYF
CDR3nt: TGTGCCAGCAATCACCGGGGGGTCGAGCAGTACTTC

len: 12
abundance: -
j_gene: TRBJ2-7
v_gene: TRBV6-1
d_gene: -
CDR3aa: CASSDPSYEQYF
CDR3nt: TGTGCCAGCAGTGATCCGAGCTACGAGCAGTACTTC

len: 14
abundance: -
j_gene: TRBJ2-3
v_gene: TRBV4-3
d_gene: -
CDR3aa: CASSLRLNTDTQYF
CDR3nt: TGCGCCAGCAGCCTCCGACTAAACACAGATACGCAGTATTTT